This section outlines one T cell receptor (beta chain) sequence together with its context. This record comes from a study of blood T cells in healthy people across ages. Healthy individuals of Caucasian origin from Russia, aged roughly 6 to 100, served as donors. Germline CDR1 is MNHEY and CDR2 is SVGEGT. V shed 7 bases and J shed 3 bases, with 9 bases lying between them. This CDR3 contains 12 residues. A second roughly 7 to 12 cycle PCR used barcoded and J-beta primers. Each cDNA molecule, via a template-switch adaptor with 12 random nucleotides, was tagged. TCRdb reanalysed the 5' RACE reads using MiXCR and keeps one entry per CDR3 protein. The sample shows 1.6 million or so distinct CDR3 sequences, around 36% of them seen only once.

The sample consisted of blood. The gene calls are TRBV6-2 or TRBV6-3 and TRBJ1-2; a possible D gene is TRBD1 (6 bases). The TCR sequence derives from a young woman in good health. CDR3 protein: CASTNRDYGYTF. CDR3 nucleotides: TGTGCCAGCACCAACAGGGACTATGGCTACACCTTC.